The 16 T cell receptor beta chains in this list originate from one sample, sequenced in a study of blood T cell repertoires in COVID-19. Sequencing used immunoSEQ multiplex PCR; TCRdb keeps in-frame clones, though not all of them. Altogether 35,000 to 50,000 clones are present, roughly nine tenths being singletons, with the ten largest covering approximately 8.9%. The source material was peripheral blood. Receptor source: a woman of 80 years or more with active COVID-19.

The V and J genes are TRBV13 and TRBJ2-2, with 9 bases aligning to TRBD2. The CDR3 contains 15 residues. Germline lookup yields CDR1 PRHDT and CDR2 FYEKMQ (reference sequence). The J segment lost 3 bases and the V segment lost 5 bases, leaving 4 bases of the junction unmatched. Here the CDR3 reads CASSRGGAYTGELFF. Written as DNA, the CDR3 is TGTGCCAGCAGCCGCGGGGGGGCGTACACCGGGGAGCTGTTTTTT. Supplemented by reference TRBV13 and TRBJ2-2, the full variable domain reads AAGVIQSPRHLIKEKRETATLKCYPIPRHDTVYWYQQGPGQDPQFLISFYEKMQSDKGSIPDRFSAQQFSDYHSELNMSSLELGDSALYFCASSRGGAYTGELFFGEGSRLTVL.

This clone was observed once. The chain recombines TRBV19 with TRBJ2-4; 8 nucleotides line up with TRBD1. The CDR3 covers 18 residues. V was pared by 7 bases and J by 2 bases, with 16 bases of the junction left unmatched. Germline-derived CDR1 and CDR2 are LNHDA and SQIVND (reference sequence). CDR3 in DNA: TGTGCCAGTAATACACTCCCGACAGGGGTGGGTACCAAAAACATTCAGTACTTC. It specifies CASNTLPTGVGTKNIQYF.

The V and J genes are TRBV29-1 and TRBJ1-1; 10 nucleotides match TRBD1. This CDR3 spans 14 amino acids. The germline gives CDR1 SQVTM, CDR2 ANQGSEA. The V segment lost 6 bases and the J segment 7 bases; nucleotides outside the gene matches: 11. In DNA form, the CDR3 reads TGCAGCGTGGAGCCGGGACAGGGGACCCGTGAAGCTTTCTTT. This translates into CSVEPGQGTREAFF.

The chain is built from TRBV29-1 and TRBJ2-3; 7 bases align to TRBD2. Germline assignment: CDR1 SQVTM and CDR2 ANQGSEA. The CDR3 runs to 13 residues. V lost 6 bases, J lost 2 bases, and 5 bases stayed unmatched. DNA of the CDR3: TGCAGCGTCGTGGGGAGGGTCACAGATACGCAGTATTTT. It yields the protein CSVVGRVTDTQYF.

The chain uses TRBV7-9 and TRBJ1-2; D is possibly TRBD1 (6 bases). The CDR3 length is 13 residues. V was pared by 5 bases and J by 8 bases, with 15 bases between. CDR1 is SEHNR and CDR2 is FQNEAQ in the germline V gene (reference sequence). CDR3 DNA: TGTGCCAGCAGCCGGGACAACCCCCTGGGCTACACCTTC. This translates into CASSRDNPLGYTF.

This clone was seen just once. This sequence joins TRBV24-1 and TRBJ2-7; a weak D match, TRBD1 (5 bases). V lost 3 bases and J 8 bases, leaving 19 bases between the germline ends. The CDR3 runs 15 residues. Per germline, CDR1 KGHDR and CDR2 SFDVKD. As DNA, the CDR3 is TGTGCCACCAGTGATACAGGCCAATCTACTATGAAGCAGTACTTC. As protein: CATSDTGQSTMKQYF.

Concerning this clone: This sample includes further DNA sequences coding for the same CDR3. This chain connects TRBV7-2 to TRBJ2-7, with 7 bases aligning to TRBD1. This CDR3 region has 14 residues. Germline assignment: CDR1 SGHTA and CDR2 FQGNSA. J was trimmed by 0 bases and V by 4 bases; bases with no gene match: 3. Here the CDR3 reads CASSSDRASYEQYF. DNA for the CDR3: TGTGCCAGCAGCTCCGACAGGGCCTCCTACGAGCAGTACTTC.

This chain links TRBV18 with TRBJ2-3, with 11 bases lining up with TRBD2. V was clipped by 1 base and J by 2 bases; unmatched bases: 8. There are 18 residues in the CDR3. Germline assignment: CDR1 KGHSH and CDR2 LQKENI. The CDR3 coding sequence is TGTGCCAGCTCACCACGCACTAGCGGGGGCTTGAACACAGATACGCAGTATTTT. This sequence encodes CASSPRTSGGLNTDTQYF. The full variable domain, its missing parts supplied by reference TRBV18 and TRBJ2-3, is NAGVMQNPRHLVRRRGQEARLRCSPMKGHSHVYWYRQLPEEGLKFMVYLQKENIIDESGMPKERFSAEFPKEGPSILRIQQVVRGDSAAYFCASSPRTSGGLNTDTQYFGPGTRLTVL.

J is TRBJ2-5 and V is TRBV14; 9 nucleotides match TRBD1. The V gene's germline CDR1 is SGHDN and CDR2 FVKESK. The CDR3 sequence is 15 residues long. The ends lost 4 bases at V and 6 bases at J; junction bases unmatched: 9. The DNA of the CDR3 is TGTGCCAGCAGCCGCCACACAGGGGGCGGAAAGACCCAGTACTTC. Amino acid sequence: CASSRHTGGGKTQYF.

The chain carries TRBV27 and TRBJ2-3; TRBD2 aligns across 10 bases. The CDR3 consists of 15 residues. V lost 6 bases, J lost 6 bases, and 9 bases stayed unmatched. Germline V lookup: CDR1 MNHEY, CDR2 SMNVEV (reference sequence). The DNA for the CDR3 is TGTGCCAGCAGCTATTTAGCGGGGGGTCGCGATACGCAGTATTTT. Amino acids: CASSYLAGGRDTQYF.

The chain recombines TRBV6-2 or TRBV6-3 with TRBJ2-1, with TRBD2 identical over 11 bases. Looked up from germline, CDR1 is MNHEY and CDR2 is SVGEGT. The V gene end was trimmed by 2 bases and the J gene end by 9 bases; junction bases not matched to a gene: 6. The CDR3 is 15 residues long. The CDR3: CASSYETSGTAEQFF. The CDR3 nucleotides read TGTGCCAGCAGTTACGAGACTAGCGGGACGGCTGAGCAGTTCTTC.

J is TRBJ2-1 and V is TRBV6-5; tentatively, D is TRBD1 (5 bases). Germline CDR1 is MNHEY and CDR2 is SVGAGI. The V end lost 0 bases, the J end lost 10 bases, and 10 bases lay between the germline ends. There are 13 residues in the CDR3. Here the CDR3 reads CASSYSPTDEQFF. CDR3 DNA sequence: TGTGCCAGCAGTTACTCTCCGACAGACGAGCAGTTCTTC.

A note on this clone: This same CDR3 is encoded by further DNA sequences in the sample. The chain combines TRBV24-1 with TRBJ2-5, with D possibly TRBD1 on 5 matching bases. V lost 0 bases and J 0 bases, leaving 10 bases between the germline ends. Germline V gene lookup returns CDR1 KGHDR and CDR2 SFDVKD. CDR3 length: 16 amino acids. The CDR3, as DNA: TGTGCCACCAGTGATTTGTCAAGGGGCCACCAAGAGACCCAGTACTTC. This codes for CATSDLSRGHQETQYF.

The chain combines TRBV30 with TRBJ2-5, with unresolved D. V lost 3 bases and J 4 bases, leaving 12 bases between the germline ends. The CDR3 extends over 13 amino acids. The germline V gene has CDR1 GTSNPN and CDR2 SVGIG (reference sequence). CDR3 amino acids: CAWSHSRGETQYF. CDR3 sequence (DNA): TGTGCCTGGAGCCATAGCCGAGGAGAGACCCAGTACTTC.

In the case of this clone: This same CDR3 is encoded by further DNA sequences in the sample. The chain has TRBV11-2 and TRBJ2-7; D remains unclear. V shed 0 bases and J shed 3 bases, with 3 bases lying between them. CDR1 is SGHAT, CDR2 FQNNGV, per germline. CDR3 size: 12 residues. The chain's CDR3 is CASSLDYYEQYF. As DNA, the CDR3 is TGTGCCAGCAGCTTAGATTACTACGAGCAGTACTTC.

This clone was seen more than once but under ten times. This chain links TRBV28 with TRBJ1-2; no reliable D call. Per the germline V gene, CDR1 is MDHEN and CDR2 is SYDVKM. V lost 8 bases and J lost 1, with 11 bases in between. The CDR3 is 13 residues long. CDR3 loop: CASWEEFNYGYTF. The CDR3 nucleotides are TGTGCCAGCTGGGAGGAGTTTAACTATGGCTACACCTTC.